These 2 T cell receptor beta chains came from one sample sequenced in a study of prognosis after radiotherapy for stage I lung cancer. Multiplex PCR, run in two rounds, amplified TCR beta CDR3 from genomic DNA. Round one of PCR was performed, and it used primers specific to each TRBV and TRBJ gene. Each CDR3 protein gets one entry after TCRdb re-called the multiplex PCR reads with MiXCR. Of about 31,000 distinct CDR3 sequences detected, around 32% appear once; the ten largest clones hold roughly 34%. The sequenced sample was PBMCs, obtained before or after stereotactic body radiation therapy (not recorded which). These receptors all come from a donor over 45 with non-small cell lung cancer.

Comment on this clonotype: Compared with germline, one end of the junction differs, possibly owing to a read error. The gene calls are TRBV6-6 and TRBJ2-7, with D possibly being TRBD2 (6 bases). Germline-derived CDR1 and CDR2 are MNHNY and SVGAGI (reference sequence). The CDR3 totals 13 residues. The CDR3 loop reads CARSYSGVYEKYF. CDR3 nucleotide sequence: TGTGCCAGAAGTTACTCGGGGGTCTACGAGAAGTACTTC.

The chain is built from TRBV7-9 and TRBJ2-1; D gene uncertain. V lost 3 bases to trimming and J lost 9 bases, with 12 bases between them. This CDR3 spans 13 amino acids. Germline CDR1 SEHNR, CDR2 FQNEAQ (reference sequence). This CDR3 is CASSFGGAGEQFF. CDR3 DNA: TGTGCCAGCAGCTTCGGCGGTGCCGGTGAGCAGTTCTTC.